The rows below give T cell receptor beta chains drawn from one sample of a study of beta chain features in type 1 diabetes. Assay used: immunoSEQ multiplex PCR; TCRdb lists only in-frame clones, some missing. The table records approximately 260,000 clones, about a fifth of them present only once. The sample taken for sequencing was naive CD4+ T cells from blood. Receptor source: a woman in her forties with type 1 diabetes. CDR3s include the opening cysteine and the closing phenylalanine or tryptophan. Fields, in order: clone size, V gene, D gene, J gene, CDR3 protein, CDR3 DNA. D genes are given only for firm matches. For some rows the clone size is stated as once, few or many, or as a class when expanded; others skip it.

few	TRBV27	.	TRBJ2-7	CASSLWASRAPMYEQYF	TGTGCCAGCAGTTTATGGGCATCCCGAGCCCCTATGTACGAGCAGTACTTC
few	TRBV30	.	TRBJ1-5	CAVQPGHNQPQHF	TGTGCCGTTCAACCGGGACACAATCAGCCCCAGCATTTT
.	TRBV7-7	.	TRBJ2-5	CASSLNPAPPDTQYF	TGTGCCAGCAGCTTAAATCCCGCACCGCCAGATACCCAGTACTTC
.	TRBV25-1	TRBD1	TRBJ2-7	CASARDSRYEQYF	TGTGCCAGCGCCCGGGACAGCCGATACGAGCAGTACTTC
.	TRBV5-1	.	TRBJ2-3	CASIPGPVAGRTDTQYF	TGCGCCAGCATCCCCGGCCCCGTTGCAGGGAGGACAGATACGCAGTATTTT
few	TRBV20-1	.	TRBJ2-3	CSAPNYDTQYF	TGCAGTGCTCCGAACTACGATACGCAGTATTTT
.	TRBV9	.	TRBJ2-3	CASSISGGTDTQYF	TGTGCCAGCAGCATCTCAGGGGGCACAGATACGCAGTATTTT
few	TRBV7-9	TRBD1	TRBJ2-5	CASSLAGTGVETQYF	TGTGCCAGCAGCTTGGCCGGGACAGGGGTAGAGACCCAGTACTTC
few	TRBV2	.	TRBJ1-1	CASRTGPTEAFF	TGTGCCAGCAGAACAGGGCCCACTGAAGCTTTCTTT
.	TRBV5-4	.	TRBJ2-2	CASSPGLTHTGELFF	TGTGCCAGCAGCCCCGGACTGACCCACACCGGGGAGCTGTTTTTT
.	TRBV5-1	.	TRBJ2-5	CASSSTRIQETQYF	TGCGCCAGCAGCTCCACTAGGATCCAAGAGACCCAGTACTTC
.	TRBV29-1	.	TRBJ2-3	CSVRTDLTDTQYF	TGCAGCGTCCGGACAGATCTAACAGATACGCAGTATTTT
.	TRBV7-3	TRBD2	TRBJ2-7	CASSLGTSGSVEQYF	TGTGCCAGCAGCCTAGGGACTAGCGGGAGTGTCGAGCAGTACTTC